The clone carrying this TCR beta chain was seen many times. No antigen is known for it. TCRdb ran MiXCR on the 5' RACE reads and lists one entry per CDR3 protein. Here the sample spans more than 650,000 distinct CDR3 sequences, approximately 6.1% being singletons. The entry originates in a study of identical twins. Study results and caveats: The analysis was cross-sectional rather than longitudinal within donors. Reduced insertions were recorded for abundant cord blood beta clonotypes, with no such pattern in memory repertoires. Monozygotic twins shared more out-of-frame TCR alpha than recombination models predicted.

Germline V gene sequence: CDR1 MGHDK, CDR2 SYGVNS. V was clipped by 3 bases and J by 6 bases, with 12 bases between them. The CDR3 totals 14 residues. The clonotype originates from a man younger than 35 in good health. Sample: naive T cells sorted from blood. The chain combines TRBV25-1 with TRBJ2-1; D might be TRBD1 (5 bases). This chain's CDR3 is CASSDRDSLNEQFF. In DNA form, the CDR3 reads TGTGCCAGCAGTGATCGCGACAGCCTCAATGAGCAGTTCTTC. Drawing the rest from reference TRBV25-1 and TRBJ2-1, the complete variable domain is EADIYQTPRYLVIGTGKKITLECSQTMGHDKMYWYQQDPGMELHLIHYSYGVNSTEKGDLSSESTVSRIRTEHFPLTLESARPSHTSQYLCASSDRDSLNEQFFGPGTRLTVL.